This T cell receptor (beta chain) was recorded in a study of cytomegalovirus exposure and HLA in healthy donors (dated by TCRdb to the late 2010s). For context, the study as a whole: An earlier analysis of several hundred of the donors reported 276 Gb of sequence data and around 100 million unique TCR beta sequences obtained from roughly 180 million T cells. A separate validation cohort of roughly 130 different subjects was used in addition to the 666-subject first cohort. Across some 400 genotyped donors of the cohort, an average of approximately 240,000 unique TCR beta nucleotide sequences per donor were sequenced, and roughly 18% of those sequences were non-productive. The study profiled the T cell repertoires of 550 to 700 subjects by immunosequencing and related them to cytomegalovirus serostatus. To predict cytomegalovirus infection status, the study combined high-throughput TCR immunosequencing, statistical association of individual TCRs with disease status, and machine learning. Every repertoire in the discovery cohort had been generated on one and the same sequencing platform. Class I and class II HLA loci were covered by the typing at four-digit resolution. The later analysis used no new phenotypic data to find candidate immune exposures, relying instead on TCR beta sequences and their occurrence across donors. In a later genetic analysis, genome-wide SNP genotypes for about three fifths of the 666 donors were used, and that subset was treated as a discovery cohort. Among the roughly 400 genotyped donors, 81% belonged to the genetic ancestry cluster associated with self-reported Caucasian donors. Several DR-DQ haplotypes were handled as single units for association and clustering because linkage in the cohort was strong. In a later analysis, previously published TCR beta repertoires from some 640 donors were re-analyzed and high-resolution HLA genotyping was added so that TCR occurrence patterns could be studied. An earlier analysis of around 580 of the donors used high-throughput TCR beta sequencing to judge whether each TCR beta V gene segment behaved as functional or pseudogenic. Typing coverage varied by locus: roughly 629-640 donors for A, B, C, DRB1 and DQB1; some 520 for DQA1; nearly 610 for DPA1; around 490 for DPB1. Donor age, sex, ethnicity and CMV serostatus were compiled together with the repertoire data. Approximately 300 gigabases of sequencing data and roughly 90 million unique TCR sequences were included in an early release covering about 700 HLA-typed donors. The study was designed to test whether signatures of past pathogen exposure could be identified by cataloging public T cell receptors.

A remark on this clone: Its antigen is still unknown. No much larger clonotype is one base removed from it; base qualities were not supplied.

Study-wide conclusions, independent of this receptor: In a later analysis, several top co-occurrence clusters were reported to appear linked to parvovirus B19, influenza, CMV and Epstein-Barr virus. Compared with equally common non-associated chains, HLA-associated TCR beta chains in a later analysis were more clonally expanded and had lower generation probabilities. The classifier was reported to diagnose cytomegalovirus status with high specificity and sensitivity in both the original and validation cohorts. Some IMGT-functional V segments, including TRBV6-2 and TRBV6-3, could not be told apart with the 87-base-pair reads, so those segments were excluded. Linkage disequilibrium might explain the correlated functional status among segregating V segments, but an unknown experimental factor could not be excluded. According to the authors, the approach could potentially be generalized to other disease states and immunological phenotypes. In the study, 150 to 200 TCR beta chains were listed as associated with cytomegalovirus. According to a later genetic analysis, donors in an Asian-associated ancestry cluster had fewer N-insertions in productive TCRs than the approximately 710-donor mean. The cohort was sequenced for TCR beta chains only, and without alpha or paired-chain data the features that could be detected were limited. About 17 rarely observed V segments, including chromosome 9 orphons, were excluded from the earlier analysis of some 590 of the donors because counts were too low. V-gene and J-gene trimming of TCR beta chains was associated with a missense DCLRE1C variant in a later genetic analysis, and the association was replicated in an independent cohort. Assigning TCR associations to individual alleles was difficult when HLA alleles, especially DR and DQ, strongly co-occurred. In an earlier analysis of over 550 of the donors, most TCR beta V segments were observed in productive rearrangements about 87% or about 30% of the time, broadly matching IMGT annotations. In a later analysis, some 17,000 TCR beta sequences were associated with specific HLA alleles at a false discovery rate of 0.05. Presence/absence analyses assumed roughly uniform sequencing depth across donors, an assumption that may not hold. Three of the identified cytomegalovirus-associated TCR beta chains were confirmed in vitro to be specific for cytomegalovirus antigens. A further reported finding was that TCR beta sequences accurately predicted the HLA-A and HLA-B alleles for most subjects in the first cohort. A later analysis found that most CMV-associated TCR beta chains appeared HLA-restricted, with HLA associations seemingly driven largely by CMV exposure. For the cohort, immune exposure information was limited to CMV serostatus. Because HLA typing was unavailable for some donors at each locus, only the typed subset was used in association tests. A group of highly shared sequence variants was considered likely to be a technical artifact of the sequencing pipeline. In a later analysis, the rate of TCR association differed among HLA loci, with DRB1 alleles having the most associated TCRs and HLA-C alleles having the fewest. Most TCR sequences were seen in very few donors, while some public TCRs were found in many individuals.

In total, 666 healthy bone marrow donors made up the cohort. At the time of sampling, all cohort members were nominally healthy, though unrecorded immune exposures were likely present. The donor tested CMV seropositive, placing the donor among the 289 seropositive members of the cohort. Each donor provided a peripheral blood sample, and peripheral blood mononuclear cells were used for TCR beta sequencing. Genomic DNA extraction from the blood cell samples was performed with the Qiagen DNeasy Blood Extraction Kit. Its CDR3 holds 12 amino acids, cysteine through phenylalanine. The DNA shown is the 36-base CDR3, in frame from base 1. Via the germline V gene (reference sequence), CDR1 is LNHDA and CDR2 SQIVND. The junction shows trimming of 3 bases on V and 4 bases on J, plus 4 bases between the germline ends. Receptor libraries were prepared by the immunoSEQ multiplex PCR assay. The multiplex PCR relied on a mix of 60 forward primers for TCR Vbeta segments and 13 reverse primers for TCR Jbeta segments. A multiplex PCR assay on genomic DNA amplified the CDR3 region of rearranged TCR beta genes. The amplified TCR beta libraries were sequenced on the Illumina HiSeq System as 87-base-pair reads. In the original analysis: Across the roughly 600 repertoires, a later analysis counted tens of millions of unique TCR beta chains, roughly 11 million of which were shared by at least two donors. A nearest-neighbor algorithm error-corrected the raw reads and collapsed the reads into unique sequences, merging closely related sequences to remove PCR and sequencing errors. V, D and J gene segments were assigned by aligning CDR3 sequences to IMGT reference sequences. For a sequence to be retained, a match of at least six nucleotides was required to both a V gene segment and a J gene segment. Rearrangements were classified as productive when the CDR3 lacked stop codons and remained in frame with V and J, and all other rearrangements were classified as non-productive. CDR3 was defined by IMGT convention, running from the second conserved V-encoded cysteine to the conserved J-encoded phenylalanine. Sequences without an unambiguous match to a single V gene segment were excluded from the earlier analysis of 450 to 750 of the donors. An earlier analysis of 587 of the donors classified V segments as functional when productive rearrangements were above 56.7% and as segregating when the standard deviation between donors was above 5%. To diagnose cytomegalovirus status from the catalog of TCR beta chain sequences, a statistical classification framework was built. V and J gene assignment, in a later analysis, came from comparing TCR nucleotide sequences with IMGT/GENE-DB human TR gene sequences. Using the TCRdist pipeline, a later analysis assigned CDR3 sequences along with most-parsimonious VDJ recombination scenarios. In a later analysis, every TCR beta chain was defined by the combination of its CDR3 amino acid sequence and its V-gene family, and reads without a unique V-gene family were dropped. To address suspected cross-contamination and a sequencing artifact, a later analysis removed a few hundred highly shared, low-generation-probability nucleotide sequences. For each public chain, a later analysis derived a clonal expansion index from normalized ranks of inferred template counts within each repertoire. In a later analysis, generation probabilities were computed with a VDJ recombination model fitted to out-of-frame rearrangements, and the resulting probabilities were checked against IGoR. In a later analysis, hypergeometric tests were used to score TCR-TCR, TCR-HLA and TCR-CMV co-occurrence, with a repertoire-size bias correction applied to TCR pairs. False discovery rates were estimated in a later analysis by permuting HLA or CMV assignments 20 times. In a later analysis, co-occurring TCRs were grouped using DBSCAN, and TCRdist sequence similarity was added for clustering within HLA-allele-positive subsets. For co-occurrence clustering, repertoires with fewer than 30,000 or more than 120,000 public chains were excluded, along with several repertoires with anomalous nucleotide sharing. Not all clones reach the TCRdb copy of this immuneACCESS table, which keeps in-frame sequences only. Checked studies attribute under half of the gap to unresolved V genes and leave the rest unexplained. The V and J calls and clone size are taken from that table; D and trimming were inferred from the DNA. The table for this sample lists about 170,000 clones; less than 90% of them were counted only once. The top ten clonotypes cover about 4.4% of the sample.

This TCR came from a woman aged 50 to 60 in good health and CMV-seropositive. The sequencing sample was made of PBMCs. The sequence joins TRBV19 to TRBJ2-1, with the D gene too uncertain to name. The DNA is as follows: TGTGCCAGTAGTATCCTTTACAATGAGCAGTTCTTC. This codes for CASSILYNEQFF.